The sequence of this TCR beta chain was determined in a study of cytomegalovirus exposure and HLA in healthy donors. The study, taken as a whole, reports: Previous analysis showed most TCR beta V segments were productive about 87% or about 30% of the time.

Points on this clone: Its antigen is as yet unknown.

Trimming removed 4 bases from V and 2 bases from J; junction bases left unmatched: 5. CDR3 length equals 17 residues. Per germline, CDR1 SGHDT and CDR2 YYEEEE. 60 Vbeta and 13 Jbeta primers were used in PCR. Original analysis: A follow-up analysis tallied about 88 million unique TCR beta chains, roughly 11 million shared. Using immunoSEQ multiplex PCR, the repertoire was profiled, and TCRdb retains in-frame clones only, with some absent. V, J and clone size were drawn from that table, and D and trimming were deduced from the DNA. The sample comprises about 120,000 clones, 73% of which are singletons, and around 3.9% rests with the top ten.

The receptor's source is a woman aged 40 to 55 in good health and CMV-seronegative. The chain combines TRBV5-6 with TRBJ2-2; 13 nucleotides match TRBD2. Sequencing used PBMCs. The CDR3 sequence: CASSRLGLAGNTGELFF. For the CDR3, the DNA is TGTGCCAGCAGCCGTCTGGGACTAGCGGGAAACACCGGGGAGCTGTTTTTT.